The rows below give T cell receptor beta chains drawn from one sample of a study of PD-L1 blockade in urothelial cancer. Method: immunoSEQ multiplex PCR; TCRdb's copy keeps in-frame clones and lacks some. This sample yields 45,000 to 50,000 clones, of which 70% to 80% are seen a single time; around 9.3% belongs to the top ten. This material consisted of PBMCs, taken around atezolizumab (anti-PD-L1) treatment. These receptors were obtained from a man between 65 and 80 years old with urothelial cancer. Both conserved end residues are part of each CDR3. D genes are given only for firm matches. Size values are once, few and many counts, or a class for expanded clones, and some rows have none.

.,TRBV7-2,.,TRBJ2-1,14,CASREGGSYNEQFF,TGTGCCAGCAGGGAGGGGGGGAGTTACAATGAGCAGTTCTTC
few,TRBV28,TRBD1,TRBJ1-2,15,CASTPAEGAGYGYTF,TGTGCCAGCACCCCTGCGGAGGGGGCTGGCTATGGCTACACCTTC
.,TRBV2,.,TRBJ1-5,15,CASSEDGAGNQPQHF,TGTGCCAGCAGTGAAGATGGGGCAGGCAATCAGCCCCAGCATTTT
.,TRBV10-3,TRBD1,TRBJ2-1,16,CAISEPRDRSYNEQFF,TGTGCCATCAGTGAGCCCCGGGACAGGTCATACAATGAGCAGTTCTTC
.,TRBV27,.,TRBJ1-1,15,CASSSGGRVNTEAFF,TGTGCCAGCTCCTCCGGCGGCAGGGTGAACACTGAAGCTTTCTTT
.,TRBV5-1,TRBD2,TRBJ2-2,15,CASSTLAGDTGELFF,TGCGCCAGCAGTACTCTAGCGGGAGACACCGGGGAGCTGTTTTTT
few,TRBV27,TRBD1,TRBJ2-7,15,CASSPETGMASEQYF,TGTGCCAGCAGTCCCGAGACAGGGATGGCCAGCGAGCAGTACTTC
.,TRBV11-2,.,TRBJ2-2,12,CASSLWPRELFF,TGTGCCAGCAGCTTATGGCCAAGGGAGCTGTTTTTT
.,TRBV11-2,.,TRBJ1-1,15,CASSPGRGGNTEAFF,TGTGCCAGCAGCCCCGGTCGGGGGGGGAACACTGAAGCTTTCTTT
.,TRBV7-9,.,TRBJ2-1,15,CASSLGGASYNEQFF,TGTGCCAGCAGCTTGGGCGGGGCCTCCTACAATGAGCAGTTCTTC
.,TRBV7-3,.,TRBJ2-3,13,CASSLTRSDTQYF,TGTGCCAGCAGCTTAACCCGTTCAGATACGCAGTATTTT
few,TRBV18,TRBD1,TRBJ2-5,15,CASSLGQGEGETQYF,TGTGCCAGCTCACTGGGACAGGGCGAGGGAGAGACCCAGTACTTC
.,TRBV19,.,TRBJ1-4,16,CASSIDWTATNEKLFF,TGTGCCAGTAGTATAGATTGGACAGCAACTAATGAAAAACTGTTTTTT
few,TRBV10-3,.,TRBJ2-3,18,CAISNTRGRADKADTQYF,TGTGCCATCAGTAATACTAGGGGGAGGGCCGATAAAGCAGATACGCAGTATTTT
.,TRBV18,.,TRBJ1-1,14,CASSPGRGNTEAFF,TGTGCCAGCTCACCAGGCAGGGGCAACACTGAAGCTTTCTTT
few,TRBV5-5,TRBD1,TRBJ2-7,13,CASSFGTGYEQYF,TGTGCCAGCAGCTTCGGGACAGGCTACGAGCAGTACTTC
.,TRBV19,.,TRBJ1-2,14,CASTKTYSNYGYTF,TGTGCCAGTACCAAGACATATTCTAACTATGGCTACACCTTC
.,TRBV5-5,.,TRBJ1-2,16,CASSFILGHPDYGYTF,TGTGCCAGCAGCTTTATCTTGGGACACCCTGACTATGGCTACACCTTC
once,TRBV19,TRBD2,TRBJ2-1,16,CASSFLAGDSYNEQFF,TGTGCCAGTAGTTTTCTAGCGGGAGACTCCTACAATGAGCAGTTCTTC
.,TRBV7-8,.,TRBJ2-7,16,CASSLVSGEFGYEQYF,TGTGCCAGCAGCTTAGTTTCGGGGGAGTTCGGCTACGAGCAGTACTTC
.,TRBV6-5,TRBD1,TRBJ2-7,15,CASRGVGQGTYEQYF,TGTGCCAGCAGAGGAGTGGGACAGGGGACCTACGAGCAGTACTTC
.,TRBV10-3,TRBD2,TRBJ2-1,17,CAISEPGLAGPNNEQFF,TGTGCCATCAGTGAGCCGGGACTAGCGGGTCCCAACAATGAGCAGTTCTTC
.,TRBV30,.,TRBJ2-2,16,CAWRAGGLSNTGELFF,TGTGCCTGGAGGGCTGGTGGGCTCTCGAACACCGGGGAGCTGTTTTTT
.,TRBV11-2,.,TRBJ2-5,12,CASSLAGETQYF,TGTGCCAGCAGCTTAGCGGGGGAGACCCAGTACTTC
.,TRBV19,.,TRBJ1-3,14,CASTQGRPGNTIYF,TGTGCCAGTACCCAGGGGCGCCCTGGAAACACCATATATTTT
few,TRBV19,.,TRBJ1-5,20,CASSILLGGRARGSNQPQHF,TGTGCCAGTAGTATCTTACTAGGGGGACGGGCCCGCGGGAGCAATCAGCCCCAGCATTTT
.,TRBV7-9,.,TRBJ1-1,15,CASSLEAGYGTEAFF,TGTGCCAGCAGCTTAGAGGCAGGGTATGGCACTGAAGCTTTCTTT
few,TRBV4-1,TRBD2,TRBJ2-5,15,CASSQEIAGDETQYF,TGCGCCAGCAGCCAGGAAATAGCGGGGGATGAGACCCAGTACTTC
.,TRBV29-1,.,TRBJ2-1,16,CSVRGLFSDSYNEQFF,TGCAGCGTCCGAGGCTTATTTTCCGATTCCTACAATGAGCAGTTCTTC
.,TRBV6-1,TRBD1,TRBJ1-2,13,CASTQGAGYGYTF,TGTGCCAGCACCCAGGGGGCCGGGTATGGCTACACCTTC
.,TRBV5-1,.,TRBJ1-2,15,CASSLAMGSGGGYTF,TGCGCCAGCAGCTTGGCCATGGGCTCCGGGGGTGGCTACACCTTC
.,TRBV21-1,.,TRBJ2-7,16,CASSSEWREATYEQYF,TGTGCCAGCAGCAGCGAGTGGCGGGAGGCAACCTACGAGCAGTACTTC
.,TRBV6-1,TRBD1,TRBJ2-7,15,CASSEEGTGAYEQYF,TGTGCCAGCAGTGAAGAGGGGACAGGGGCATACGAGCAGTACTTC
.,TRBV5-4,.,TRBJ2-5,13,CASSLDPEGTQYF,TGTGCCAGCAGCTTGGATCCAGAGGGGACCCAGTACTTC
.,TRBV28,.,TRBJ2-7,15,CASTTHGESSYEQYF,TGTGCCAGCACGACCCATGGGGAGAGCTCCTACGAGCAGTACTTC
.,TRBV27,TRBD1,TRBJ2-3,16,CASSVGTVLTADTQYF,TGTGCCAGCAGTGTCGGGACAGTCCTCACGGCGGATACGCAGTATTTT
.,TRBV28,.,TRBJ2-7,12,CASSFRQGWQYF,TGTGCCAGCAGTTTCCGGCAGGGTTGGCAGTACTTC
.,TRBV30,TRBD1,TRBJ1-2,15,CAWSPTRTGESGYTF,TGTGCCTGGAGTCCGACCCGGACAGGGGAGAGTGGCTACACCTTC
.,TRBV10-3,.,TRBJ2-7,13,CAIARSRPAEQYF,TGTGCCATCGCGCGGTCCCGCCCGGCTGAGCAGTACTTC
few,TRBV10-1,.,TRBJ2-1,13,CASSPGAYNEQFF,TGCGCCAGCAGTCCGGGAGCCTACAATGAGCAGTTCTTC
.,TRBV28,TRBD2,TRBJ2-7,16,CASSFWTSGAPYEQYF,TGTGCCAGCAGTTTCTGGACTAGCGGGGCTCCCTACGAGCAGTACTTC
.,TRBV27,.,TRBJ1-5,16,CASSLGGGYSNQPQHF,TGTGCCAGCAGTTTAGGAGGAGGTTATAGCAATCAGCCCCAGCATTTT
once,TRBV28,TRBD2,TRBJ2-7,15,CASRAPGGATYEQYF,TGTGCCAGCAGAGCCCCGGGAGGGGCGACCTACGAGCAGTACTTC
.,TRBV7-3,TRBD2,TRBJ2-3,16,CASSLNQGLAGDTQYF,TGTGCCAGCAGCCTAAATCAGGGACTAGCGGGAGATACGCAGTATTTT
.,TRBV5-1,.,TRBJ2-2,14,CASSLGQNTGELFF,TGCGCCAGCAGCTTGGGGCAAAACACCGGGGAGCTGTTTTTT
.,TRBV27,TRBD2,TRBJ2-5,15,CASSPLTGLAETQYF,TGTGCCAGCAGTCCGTTGACGGGACTAGCCGAGACCCAGTACTTC
.,TRBV11-1,.,TRBJ2-1,17,CASSRKTRLAVNNEQFF,TGTGCCAGCAGCCGCAAAACCCGACTGGCGGTGAACAATGAGCAGTTCTTC
few,TRBV19,TRBD1,TRBJ2-3,14,CASSRGTGADTQYF,TGTGCCAGTAGTCGGGGGACAGGGGCAGATACGCAGTATTTT
.,TRBV7-8,TRBD2,TRBJ2-5,20,CASSPHQLTSDQDIQETQYF,TGTGCCAGCAGCCCCCACCAACTGACTAGCGACCAAGACATTCAAGAGACCCAGTACTTC
.,TRBV27,.,TRBJ1-3,14,CASSYGLAGNTIYF,TGTGCCAGCAGCTATGGACTGGCCGGGAACACCATATATTTT
.,TRBV5-1,TRBD2,TRBJ2-3,16,CASSLVSGSTADTQYF,TGCGCCAGCAGCTTGGTCAGCGGGAGTACGGCAGATACGCAGTATTTT
.,TRBV11-3,.,TRBJ2-3,15,CASSFGGQDTDTQYF,TGTGCCAGCAGCTTCGGTGGCCAGGACACAGATACGCAGTATTTT
.,TRBV6-1,TRBD1,TRBJ1-5,15,CASRRGGQENQPQHF,TGTGCCAGCCGGCGGGGGGGACAGGAGAATCAGCCCCAGCATTTT
once,TRBV5-1,TRBD1,TRBJ1-3,17,CASSLGGQGLSGNTIYF,TGCGCCAGCAGCTTGGGAGGACAGGGCTTATCGGGAAACACCATATATTTT
.,TRBV19,TRBD1,TRBJ1-2,16,CASSALMTGPKGFYTF,TGTGCCAGTAGTGCCCTGATGACAGGGCCCAAAGGTTTCTACACCTTC
.,TRBV5-6,TRBD1,TRBJ2-5,14,CASSLTGDQETQYF,TGTGCCAGCAGCTTAACAGGGGACCAAGAGACCCAGTACTTC
.,TRBV28,TRBD1,TRBJ2-7,13,CASRGTGRYEQYF,TGTGCCAGCAGGGGGACAGGGCGATACGAGCAGTACTTC
.,TRBV7-6,TRBD2,TRBJ2-5,16,CASSLEVTSGRETQYF,TGTGCCAGCAGCTTAGAGGTGACTAGCGGTCGGGAGACCCAGTACTTC
.,TRBV5-4,TRBD1,TRBJ2-2,16,CASSSGTGHQTGELFF,TGTGCCAGCAGCTCCGGGACAGGGCACCAGACCGGGGAGCTGTTTTTT
.,TRBV4-1,.,TRBJ1-2,17,CASSPGVWGRGNYGYTF,TGCGCCAGCAGCCCCGGAGTTTGGGGCAGGGGTAACTATGGCTACACCTTC